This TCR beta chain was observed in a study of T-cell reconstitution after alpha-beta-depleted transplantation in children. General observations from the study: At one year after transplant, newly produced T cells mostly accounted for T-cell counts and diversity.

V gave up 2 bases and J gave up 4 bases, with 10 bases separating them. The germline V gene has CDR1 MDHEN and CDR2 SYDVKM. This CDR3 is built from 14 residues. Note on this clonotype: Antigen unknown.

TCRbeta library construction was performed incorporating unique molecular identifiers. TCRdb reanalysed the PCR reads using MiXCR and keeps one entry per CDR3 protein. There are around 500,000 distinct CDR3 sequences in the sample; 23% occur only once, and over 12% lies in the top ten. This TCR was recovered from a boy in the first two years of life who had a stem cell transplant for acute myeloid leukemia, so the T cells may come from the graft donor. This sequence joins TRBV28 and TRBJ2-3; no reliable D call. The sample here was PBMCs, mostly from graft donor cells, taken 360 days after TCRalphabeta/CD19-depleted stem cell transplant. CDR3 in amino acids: CASSLGRLADTQYF. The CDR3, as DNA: TGTGCCAGCAGTTTAGGACGGCTGGCAGATACGCAGTATTTT.